The 6 T cell receptor beta chains below were found in one sample sequenced in a study of blood T cell repertoires in COVID-19. Profiled with immunoSEQ multiplex PCR; TCRdb holds only in-frame clones, not every one. The sample has roughly 300,000 clones, roughly 90% seen once. Material: peripheral blood. The receptors stem from a woman aged 25 to 39 with COVID-19, enrolled during active disease.

On this clone: The sample contains more than one DNA sequence encoding this CDR3. The chain couples TRBV10-3 to TRBJ2-2; 11 bases match TRBD2. CDR1 is ENHRY, CDR2 SYGVKD, per germline. The CDR3 has 15 residues. V lost 6 bases to trimming and J lost 2 bases; unmatched junction nucleotides: 2. This chain's CDR3 is CAISGLAGNTGELFF. DNA for the CDR3: TGTGCCATCAGCGGACTAGCGGGCAACACCGGGGAGCTGTTTTTT.

The chain's CDR3 is CASSLEGGPTDTQYF. The CDR3 coding sequence is TGTGCCAGCAGTTTAGAGGGAGGGCCTACAGATACGCAGTATTTT. V gene TRBV27 combines with J gene TRBJ2-3, with TRBD2 identical over 7 bases. The CDR3 spans 15 residues. The V gene end was trimmed by 2 bases and the J gene end by 3 bases; junction bases not matched to a gene: 5. The germline CDR1 and CDR2 sequences are MNHEY and SMNVEV (reference sequence).

This clone was observed a single time. The chain uses TRBV3-1 (or the pseudogene TRBV3-2) and TRBJ2-1, with D tentatively TRBD2 (6 bases). The germline CDR1 and CDR2 sequences are LGHDT and YNNKEL (reference sequence). V was shortened by 4 bases and J by 6 bases, with 7 bases between the two germline ends. The CDR3 loop spans 12 amino acids. In DNA form, the CDR3 reads TGTGCCAGCAGCCCCGGGGGCAATGAGCAGTTCTTC. It translates to CASSPGGNEQFF.

The chain has TRBV11-1 and TRBJ2-7; the match to TRBD2 covers 8 bases. V trimming: 5 bases; J trimming: 2 bases; junction bases outside the gene matches: 11. This CDR3 has 16 amino acids. CDR1 and CDR2 from the germline V gene are SGHAT and FQDESV (reference sequence). CDR3 sequence (DNA): TGTGCCAGCAGCACCTCGGGAGGGGGGTATCCCTACGAGCAGTACTTC. Amino acid sequence: CASSTSGGGYPYEQYF. Using reference TRBV11-1 and TRBJ2-7 for the parts outside the CDR3, the full variable domain is EAEVAQSPRYKITEKSQAVAFWCDPISGHATLYWYRQILGQGPELLVQFQDESVVDDSQLPKDRFSAERLKGVDSTLKIQPAELGDSAMYLCASSTSGGGYPYEQYFGPGTRLTVT.

This CDR3 reads CSVGGGTYGYTF. The DNA for the CDR3 is TGCAGCGTCGGAGGAGGGACCTATGGCTACACCTTC. The chain links TRBV29-1 to TRBJ1-2, with D perhaps matching TRBD1 (5 bases). The CDR3 runs to 12 residues. CDR1 is SQVTM and CDR2 is ANQGSEA in the germline V gene. Deletions cut 6 bases from V and 4 bases from J, with 12 bases between. The full variable domain, rest sourced from reference TRBV29-1 and TRBJ1-2, is SAVISQKPSRDICQRGTSLTIQCQVDSQVTMMFWYRQQPGQSLTLIATANQGSEATYESGFVIDKFPISRPNLTFSTLTVSNMSPEDSSIYLCSVGGGTYGYTFGSGTRLTVV.

The gene calls are TRBV10-3 and TRBJ2-3; the D gene is possibly TRBD2 (5 bases). V was cut by 10 bases and J by 4 bases, with 9 bases left in between. This CDR3 is 11 amino acids long. Germline CDR1 and CDR2: ENHRY and SYGVKD. CDR3 sequence reads: CASSGADTQYF. The CDR3 DNA follows: TGTGCCAGCTCCGGGGCAGATACGCAGTATTTT.